The present entry profiles one TCR beta chain with its context. Its cognate antigen is unknown. The CDR3 has 14 residues. The V gene lost 5 bases and the J gene lost 7 bases, with 17 bases spanning the gap. The germline V gene encodes CDR1 ENHRY and CDR2 SYGVKD. TCRdb keeps only in-frame clones here, not all; method: immunoSEQ multiplex PCR. The top ten hold around 0.4% of the sample, which has roughly 2.2 million clones, 85% to 95% seen once. The sample belongs to a study of shared clonotypes between healthy human individuals. Findings and limits, study-wide: Clonotypes shared by all four sorted-subset donors had higher generation probabilities than non-shared clonotypes.

This chain connects TRBV10-3 to TRBJ2-5, with D perhaps matching TRBD1 (6 bases). The TCR originated in a man aged 18 to 35 in good health. Some clones in this sample may be carry-over from other donors' samples. Input material: naive CD4+ T cells from PBMCs. Documented subset: CD45RA+ positively selected. CDR3 protein: CAISTPGTMGTQYF. In nucleotides, the CDR3 is TGTGCCATCAGTACACCCGGGACAATGGGGACCCAGTACTTC.